This T cell receptor beta chain was identified in a study of T-cell memory formation after mild COVID-19. Study-wide background: In these data, TCR clusters were largely donor specific.

General study results and limits: Pre-infection memory contained some responding clones, which suggested that cross-reactive memory had joined.

The authors produced TCR alpha and TCR beta cDNA libraries with sample barcodes and UMIs by 5'RACE using constant-segment primers. Using its own MiXCR run on the 5' RACE reads, TCRdb lists one record per CDR3 protein. The repertoire holds roughly 510,000 distinct CDR3 sequences, with approximately 15% as singletons. V was shortened by 4 bases and J by 15 bases, with 25 bases between the two germline ends. Germline lookup yields CDR1 DFQATT and CDR2 SNEGSKA (reference sequence). The CDR3 runs to 14 residues. As concerns this clonotype: Its antigen is currently unknown.

Material for sequencing was PBMCs or a T cell subset sorted from them (not recorded which). The TCR originated in an adult woman who had mild COVID-19 (a few samples of this study predate the infection). Cell type and time point are not known. This chain connects TRBV20-1 to TRBJ2-1; D perhaps matches TRBD2 (6 bases). The CDR3 DNA reads as TGCAGTGCTAAACGGGAGCCCGGGAGTTACGAGTGGTTCTTC. Protein product: CSAKREPGSYEWFF.